Presented here are 20 T cell receptor beta chains from one specimen sequenced in a study of human T cells and chemical hapten exposure. Each CDR3 protein gets one entry after TCRdb re-called the RACE reads with MiXCR. The sample consists of about 340,000 distinct CDR3 sequences, roughly 6.9% of them appearing once. The time point is: patch test 1, 2 weeks after DPC sensitization. Treatment of the sample: therapeutic diphenylcyclopropenone sensitization with weekly scalp DPC. Sample: whole blood, taken in connection with sensitization to the hapten diphenylcyclopropenone (DPC). These receptors were collected from a woman younger than 35 with alopecia areata. Some clones in this sample may be carry-over from other donors' samples.

In this sample, this clonotype turned up many times. The chain's CDR3 is CAISPTSGGASSPGELFF. CDR3 coding DNA: TGTGCCATCAGTCCGACTAGCGGGGGGGCCTCTTCTCCCGGGGAGCTGTTTTTT. V is TRBV10-3 and J is TRBJ2-2, with TRBD2 identical over 14 bases. Germline loops: CDR1 ENHRY, CDR2 SYGVKD. The CDR3 contains 18 residues. Unmatched junction bases numbered 11, after V lost 5 bases and J lost 6 bases.

The rearrangement uses TRBV12-3 or TRBV12-4 and TRBJ2-3; D is perhaps TRBD2 (5 bases). V dropped 7 bases and J dropped 0 bases, with 17 bases sitting between them. This CDR3 contains 16 residues. The CDR3 loop reads CASNDGRTPSTDTQYF. For the CDR3, the DNA is TGTGCCAGCAACGACGGACGGACTCCGAGCACAGATACGCAGTATTTT.

This clonotype was seen only a few times. The V and J genes are TRBV18 and TRBJ1-4; D call uncertain. Trimming cost V 4 bases and J 8 bases, with 11 bases left between them. The CDR3 sequence is 13 residues long. Germline CDR1 reads KGHSH; CDR2 reads LQKENI. The CDR3 region is CASSRGSREKLFF. For the CDR3, the DNA is TGTGCCAGCTCACGAGGGAGCAGGGAAAAACTGTTTTTT. The variable domain in full, completed from reference TRBV18 and TRBJ1-4, reads NAGVMQNPRHLVRRRGQEARLRCSPMKGHSHVYWYRQLPEEGLKFMVYLQKENIIDESGMPKERFSAEFPKEGPSILRIQQVVRGDSAAYFCASSRGSREKLFFGSGTQLSVL.

In this sample, this clonotype turned up many times. The chain is built from TRBV4-2 and TRBJ1-4; 8 nucleotides align to TRBD1. This CDR3 is 15 amino acids long. V trimming: 4 bases; J trimming: 5 bases; junction bases outside the gene matches: 6. Germline V gene lookup returns CDR1 LGHNA and CDR2 YNFKEQ. The DNA for the CDR3 is TGTGCCAGCAGCCCCGGGACAGGACCAAATGAAAAACTGTTTTTT. Its translation: CASSPGTGPNEKLFF.

This clonotype was seen repeatedly, ten times or more. This chain links TRBV11-2 with TRBJ2-2, with D maybe TRBD2 (7 bases). The length of the CDR3 is 19 residues. Per germline, CDR1 SGHAT and CDR2 FQNNGV. V lost 1 base and J lost 1, with 19 bases in between. CDR3 protein: CASSLVRGALTRNTGELFF. CDR3 DNA: TGTGCCAGCAGCTTAGTTCGGGGGGCCTTAACTCGGAACACCGGGGAGCTGTTTTTT.

This clonotype showed up many times. CDR3 sequence reads: CATSDSVGFDEQFF. CDR3 bases: TGTGCCACCAGTGATTCGGTGGGGTTCGATGAGCAGTTCTTC. This sequence joins TRBV24-1 and TRBJ2-1; no clear D gene. CDR3 length: 14 amino acids. V lost 2 bases and J 8 bases, leaving 12 bases between the germline ends. The germline gives CDR1 KGHDR, CDR2 SFDVKD.

This clonotype has a handful of counts. V is TRBV7-2 and J is TRBJ2-2; D unclear. Germline V lookup: CDR1 SGHTA, CDR2 FQGNSA. V lost 1 base and J 1 base, leaving 7 bases between the germline ends. The CDR3 runs 15 residues. The chain's CDR3 is CASSLGPQNTGELFF. DNA for the CDR3: TGTGCCAGCAGCTTAGGACCCCAGAACACCGGGGAGCTGTTTTTT.

This clonotype was detected a few times. This chain joins TRBV6-5 and TRBJ2-2; D is perhaps TRBD1 (6 bases). The CDR3 covers 16 residues. V lost 0 bases to trimming and J lost 1 base, with 9 bases between them. In germline, CDR1 is MNHEY, CDR2 SVGAGI. The CDR3 DNA is TGTGCCAGCAGTTACTCGGGGACAATGAACACCGGGGAGCTGTTTTTT. As protein: CASSYSGTMNTGELFF.

The V call is TRBV15, the J call TRBJ2-4, with D unclear. The CDR3 runs 16 residues. The ends were cut back, 0 bases at V and 0 bases at J, with 9 bases in the middle. The germline CDR1 and CDR2 sequences are LNHNV and YYDKDF (reference sequence). The CDR3 sequence: CATSRDPVLAKNIQYF. The DNA of the CDR3 is TGTGCCACCAGCAGAGATCCGGTCCTAGCCAAAAACATTCAGTACTTC.

This clonotype was seen more than once but under ten times. The rearrangement links TRBV2 to TRBJ1-4; D perhaps matches TRBD1 (6 bases). Germline V gives CDR1 SNHLY, CDR2 FYNNEI. The CDR3 length is 16 residues. The ends were cut back, 6 bases at V and 4 bases at J, with 18 bases in the middle. The CDR3 DNA is TGTGCCAGCAGGACCTCATCACAGGGATATAATGAAAAACTGTTTTTT. This sequence encodes CASRTSSQGYNEKLFF.

J is TRBJ2-7 and V is TRBV9; 7 nucleotides align to TRBD2. The V and J ends lost 5 bases and 3 bases, in that order; junction bases with no gene match: 11. The CDR3 has 15 residues. Per the germline V gene, CDR1 is SGDLS and CDR2 is YYNGEE. CDR3 sequence: CASSQGHSGGYEQYF. CDR3 bases: TGTGCCAGCAGTCAAGGGCACTCGGGGGGCTACGAGCAGTACTTC.

This clonotype was counted at least ten times. DNA for the CDR3: TGTGCCAGCAGTAAAATGCAGGGGGCTAACTATGGCTACACCTTC. It is translated as CASSKMQGANYGYTF. The V call is TRBV7-2, the J call TRBJ1-2; TRBD1 matches 7 bases. Trimming took 6 bases from V and 0 from J; bases not matched to a gene: 7. The CDR3 consists of 15 residues. CDR1 and CDR2 from the germline V gene are SGHTA and FQGNSA.

The gene calls are TRBV2 and TRBJ1-2, with a weak D call TRBD1 (5 bases). Germline lookup yields CDR1 SNHLY and CDR2 FYNNEI. V gave up 4 bases and J gave up 3 bases, with 30 bases separating them. CDR3 length equals 20 residues. CDR3 region: CASSVEVGHGTPHPDYGYTF. CDR3 coding DNA: TGTGCCAGCAGTGTTGAGGTCGGTCACGGGACTCCCCATCCGGACTATGGCTACACCTTC.

This clonotype has at least ten counts. The chain uses TRBV15 and TRBJ2-2; D may be TRBD1 (5 bases). The CDR3 extends over 15 amino acids. Germline V CDR1 and CDR2: LNHNV, YYDKDF (reference sequence). V was cut by 5 bases and J by 5 bases, with 15 bases left in between. DNA for the CDR3: TGTGCCACCAGCGGGTTTGACAGAAAAACCGGGGAGCTGTTTTTT. It yields the protein CATSGFDRKTGELFF.

This chain connects TRBV7-2 to TRBJ1-1; D is ambiguous. V was cut by 6 bases and J by 4 bases, with 12 bases left in between. Germline lookup yields CDR1 SGHTA and CDR2 FQGNSA. This CDR3 is built from 13 residues. The CDR3 region has the DNA TGTGCCAGCAGTATCTCCGAGGGCACTGAAGCTTTCTTT. Translated: CASSISEGTEAFF.

The rearrangement links TRBV20-1 to TRBJ1-1; a weak D match, TRBD1 (6 bases). The CDR3 contains 14 residues. In germline, CDR1 is DFQATT, CDR2 SNEGSKA (reference sequence). V was cut by 6 bases and J by 4 bases, with 18 bases left in between. This chain's CDR3 is CSAKPQGRSTEAFF. In DNA form, the CDR3 reads TGCAGTGCCAAACCCCAGGGGAGGAGCACTGAAGCTTTCTTT.

The chain is built from TRBV2 and TRBJ2-3; 9 nucleotides line up with TRBD2. Germline loops: CDR1 SNHLY, CDR2 FYNNEI. This CDR3 contains 15 residues. Trimming took 4 bases from V and 4 from J; bases not matched to a gene: 6. CDR3 amino acids: CASSVGGGAPDTQYF. CDR3 nucleotide sequence: TGTGCCAGCAGTGTGGGCGGGGGGGCCCCAGATACGCAGTATTTT.

This clonotype has more than one count but fewer than ten. V gene TRBV4-3 combines with J gene TRBJ1-2; D is undetermined. The CDR3 runs to 13 residues. Germline V lookup: CDR1 LGHNA, CDR2 YSLEER. V gave up 1 base and J gave up 7 bases, with 10 bases separating them. The CDR3 nucleotides are TGCGCCAGCAGCCAAGCCGCCCGGGGTGGCTACACCTTC. Translating gives CASSQAARGGYTF.

This chain links TRBV18 with TRBJ1-1; no clear D. The ends were cut back, 4 bases at V and 7 bases at J, with 10 bases in the middle. The CDR3 has 12 amino acids. Germline loops: CDR1 KGHSH, CDR2 LQKENI. DNA of the CDR3: TGTGCCAGCTCACTTAGGGCCGGTGAAGCTTTCTTT. It yields the protein CASSLRAGEAFF.

This clonotype was recorded at least ten times. The chain has TRBV10-3 and TRBJ1-1; 8 bases are a match to TRBD1. The CDR3 is made up of 16 amino acids. Losses at the gene ends were 3 bases for V and 5 bases for J; bases not matched to a gene: 11. CDR1 and CDR2 from the germline V gene are ENHRY and SYGVKD. CDR3 amino acids: CAISEGAGGLRTEAFF. CDR3 DNA: TGTGCCATCAGTGAAGGGGCAGGGGGCTTGAGAACTGAAGCTTTCTTT.